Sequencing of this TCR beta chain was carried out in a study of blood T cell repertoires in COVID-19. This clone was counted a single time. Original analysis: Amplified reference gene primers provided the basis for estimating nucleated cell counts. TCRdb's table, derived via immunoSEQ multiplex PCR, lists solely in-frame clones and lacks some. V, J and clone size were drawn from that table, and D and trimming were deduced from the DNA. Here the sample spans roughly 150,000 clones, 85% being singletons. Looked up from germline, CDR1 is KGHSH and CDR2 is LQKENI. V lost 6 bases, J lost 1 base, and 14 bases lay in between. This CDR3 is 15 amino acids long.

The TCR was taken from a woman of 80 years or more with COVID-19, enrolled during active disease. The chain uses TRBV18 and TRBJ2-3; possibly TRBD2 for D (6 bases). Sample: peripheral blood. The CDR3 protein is CASSPDYPGTDTQYF. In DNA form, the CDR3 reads TGTGCCAGCTCGCCGGACTATCCAGGCACAGATACGCAGTATTTT.